These 14 T cell receptor beta chains share one sample of origin, sequenced in a study of blood T cell repertoires in COVID-19. The data were produced by immunoSEQ multiplex PCR, yet TCRdb's version contains in-frame clones alone and is incomplete. The profile covers over 85,000 clones, with over 70% appearing a single time and approximately 25% taken by the ten largest. Specimen: peripheral blood. These receptor sequences come from a man in his sixties or seventies with acute or convalescent COVID-19.

This clone appeared a few times. This chain uses TRBV5-1 with TRBJ1-1, with a possible D match to TRBD1 (5 bases). The CDR3 is 15 residues long. From germline, CDR1 is SGHRS and CDR2 YFSETQ. V was shortened by 4 bases and J by 0 bases, with 13 bases between the two germline ends. CDR3 coding DNA: TGCGCCAGCAGCCAAATGGACACAGTGAACACTGAAGCTTTCTTT. This encodes CASSQMDTVNTEAFF.

This clone was seen a single time. The chain combines TRBV12-3 or TRBV12-4 with TRBJ2-2; D not certain. Trimming pared 8 bases from V and 1 base from J, leaving 5 bases between. This CDR3 spans 12 amino acids. The CDR3 is CASGLNTGELFF. As DNA, the CDR3 is TGTGCCAGCGGGCTGAACACCGGGGAGCTGTTTTTT.

This chain joins TRBV5-1 and TRBJ2-1; D not certain. The germline V gene encodes CDR1 SGHRS and CDR2 YFSETQ. This CDR3 is 15 amino acids long. V lost 6 bases, J lost 5 bases, and 18 bases lay in between. The CDR3 loop is CASTPRRPGNNEQFF. Here the CDR3 DNA reads TGCGCCAGCACCCCGAGGCGTCCCGGCAACAATGAGCAGTTCTTC.

This sequence joins TRBV5-1 and TRBJ1-1; no clear D. V gave up 7 bases and J gave up 4 bases, with 14 bases separating them. CDR3 length: 13 residues. Germline V lookup: CDR1 SGHRS, CDR2 YFSETQ. CDR3 DNA: TGCGCCAGCTCAGCTTACACGGGCACTGAAGCTTTCTTT. Amino acids: CASSAYTGTEAFF.

The chain joins TRBV5-5 to TRBJ1-2; the D gene is possibly TRBD1 (5 bases). V was clipped by 4 bases and J by 4 bases, with 8 bases between them. The CDR3 length is 12 residues. Germline V lookup: CDR1 SGHKS, CDR2 YYEKEE (reference sequence). This CDR3 reads CASSLDSYGYTF. CDR3 in DNA: TGTGCCAGCAGCCTAGACAGCTATGGCTACACCTTC.

The chain couples TRBV6-2 or TRBV6-3 to TRBJ2-1, with a weak D call TRBD1 (5 bases). V was shortened by 5 bases and J by 6 bases, with 17 bases between the two germline ends. The germline V gene encodes CDR1 MNHEY and CDR2 SVGEGT. The CDR3 is made up of 15 amino acids. The CDR3: CASSPARVGGNEQFF. DNA of the CDR3: TGTGCCAGCAGTCCCGCCAGGGTAGGTGGCAATGAGCAGTTCTTC.

The V call is TRBV3-1 (or the pseudogene TRBV3-2), the J call TRBJ2-1; 10 bases match TRBD1. Germline V lookup: CDR1 LGHDT, CDR2 YNNKEL (reference sequence). CDR3 length equals 17 residues. J gave up 4 bases and V 1 base, and 7 bases lay outside the gene matches. The CDR3 DNA follows: TGTGCCAGCAGCCAAGTTCCGTGGGACAGGGGATACAATGAGCAGTTCTTC. This codes for CASSQVPWDRGYNEQFF.

This clone was picked up one time. The chain joins TRBV2 to TRBJ2-7; D is possibly TRBD2 (6 bases). This CDR3 is built from 13 residues. The germline V gene encodes CDR1 SNHLY and CDR2 FYNNEI. V lost 8 bases and J 0 bases, leaving 11 bases between the germline ends. The chain's CDR3 is CASGAGPSYEQYF. Written as DNA, the CDR3 is TGTGCCAGCGGGGCGGGGCCCTCCTACGAGCAGTACTTC.

The chain is built from TRBV7-2 and TRBJ1-1, with D uncertain. V gave up 0 bases and J gave up 1 base, with 3 bases separating them. Germline V lookup: CDR1 SGHTA, CDR2 FQGNSA. The CDR3 is 13 amino acids. The CDR3 DNA sequence: TGTGCCAGCAGCTTAGCCCAGAACACTGAAGCTTTCTTT. It encodes CASSLAQNTEAFF.

This rearrangement joins TRBV15 to TRBJ2-1; TRBD2 agrees at 11 bases. Germline trimming cut 1 base from V and 5 bases from J; bases unmatched to any gene: 4. The CDR3 contains 16 residues. Germline V gene sequence: CDR1 LNHNV, CDR2 YYDKDF (reference sequence). Written as DNA, the CDR3 is TGTGCCACCAGCAGAGGCCTGGGACTAGCGGACAATGAGCAGTTCTTC. This gives the protein CATSRGLGLADNEQFF.

This sequence joins TRBV15 and TRBJ2-5, with D perhaps matching TRBD2 (6 bases). The CDR3 loop spans 16 amino acids. The germline V gene has CDR1 LNHNV and CDR2 YYDKDF (reference sequence). Trimming took off 0 bases at V and 5 bases at J, with 16 bases between the two ends. The CDR3 protein is CATSRDFVGSGETQYF. CDR3 DNA sequence: TGTGCCACCAGCAGAGATTTCGTCGGGAGCGGTGAGACCCAGTACTTC.

The gene calls are TRBV25-1 and TRBJ2-3; TRBD2 matches 7 bases. After removal of 4 bases from V and 2 bases from J, the junction contained 6 bases not matched to a gene. This CDR3 contains 15 residues. Germline CDR1 and CDR2: MGHDK and SYGVNS. CDR3 bases: TGTGCCAGCAGTGGTATAGCGGGCCACACAGATACGCAGTATTTT. It codes for CASSGIAGHTDTQYF.

The CDR3 here is CASSPAGRLDSPLHF. The CDR3 DNA reads TGTGCCAGCAGCCCCGCGGGGCGGCTGGACTCACCCCTCCACTTT. The chain links TRBV4-2 to TRBJ1-6; tentative D call: TRBD1 (5 bases). The CDR3 extends over 15 amino acids. Germline V gene data show CDR1 as LGHNA and CDR2 as YNFKEQ. Trimming left V 4 bases short and J 10 bases short, with 17 bases between.

This chain uses TRBV24-1 with TRBJ1-5; TRBD1 aligns across 10 bases. This CDR3 has 16 amino acids. Germline-derived CDR1 and CDR2 are KGHDR and SFDVKD. J was trimmed by 2 bases and V by 2 bases; bases with no gene match: 2. This CDR3 reads CATSDSGTGGNQPQHF. The DNA of the CDR3 is TGTGCCACCAGTGATTCCGGGACAGGGGGCAATCAGCCCCAGCATTTT.